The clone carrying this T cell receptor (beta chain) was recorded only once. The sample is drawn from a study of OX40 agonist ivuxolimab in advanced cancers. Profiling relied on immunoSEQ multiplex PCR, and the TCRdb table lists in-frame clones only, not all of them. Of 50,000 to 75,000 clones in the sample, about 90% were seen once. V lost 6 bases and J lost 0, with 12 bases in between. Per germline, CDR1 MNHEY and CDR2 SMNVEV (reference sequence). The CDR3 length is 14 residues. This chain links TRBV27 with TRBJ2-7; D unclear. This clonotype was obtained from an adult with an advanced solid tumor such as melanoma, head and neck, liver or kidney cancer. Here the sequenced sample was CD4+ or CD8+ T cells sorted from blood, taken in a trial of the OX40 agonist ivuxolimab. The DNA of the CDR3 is TGTGCCAGCAGCCGAAGCAGGAGCTCCTACGAGCAGTACTTC. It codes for CASSRSRSSYEQYF.